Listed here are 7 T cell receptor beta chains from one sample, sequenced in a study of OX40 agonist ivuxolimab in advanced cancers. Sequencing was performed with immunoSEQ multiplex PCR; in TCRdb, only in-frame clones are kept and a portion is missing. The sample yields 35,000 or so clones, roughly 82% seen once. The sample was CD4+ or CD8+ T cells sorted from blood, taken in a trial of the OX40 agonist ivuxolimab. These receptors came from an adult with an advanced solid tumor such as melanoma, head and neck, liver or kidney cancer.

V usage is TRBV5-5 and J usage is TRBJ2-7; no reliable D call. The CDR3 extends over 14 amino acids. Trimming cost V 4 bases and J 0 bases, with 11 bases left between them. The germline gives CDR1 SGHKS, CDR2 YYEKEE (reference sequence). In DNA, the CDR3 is TGTGCCAGCAGCCATGAGAGTCACTCCTACGAGCAGTACTTC. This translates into CASSHESHSYEQYF.

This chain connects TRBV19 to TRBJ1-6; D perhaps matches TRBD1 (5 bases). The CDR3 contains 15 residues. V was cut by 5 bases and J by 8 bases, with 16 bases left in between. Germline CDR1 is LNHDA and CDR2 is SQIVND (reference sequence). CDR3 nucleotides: TGTGCCAGTAGTTCCCCGCGGGGCCCATATTCACCCCTCCACTTT. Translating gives CASSSPRGPYSPLHF.

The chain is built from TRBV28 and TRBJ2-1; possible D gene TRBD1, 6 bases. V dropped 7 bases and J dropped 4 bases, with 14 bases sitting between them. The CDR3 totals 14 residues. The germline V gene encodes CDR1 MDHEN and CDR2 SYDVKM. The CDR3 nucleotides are TGTGCCAGCACGCCCAGGGGTAGGTACAATGAGCAGTTCTTC. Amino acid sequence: CASTPRGRYNEQFF.

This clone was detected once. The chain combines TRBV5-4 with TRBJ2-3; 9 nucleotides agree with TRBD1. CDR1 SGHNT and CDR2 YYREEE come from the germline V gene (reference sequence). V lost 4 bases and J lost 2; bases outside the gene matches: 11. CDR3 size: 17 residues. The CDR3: CASSGDRGSSVTDTQYF. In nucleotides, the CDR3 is TGTGCCAGCAGCGGAGACAGGGGGTCCTCCGTCACAGATACGCAGTATTTT.

CDR3 protein: CASSLVGTQETQYF. Written as DNA, the CDR3 is TGTGCCAGCAGCTTAGTCGGGACTCAAGAGACCCAGTACTTC. The V gene is TRBV7-2, the J gene TRBJ2-5; tentatively, D is TRBD2 (6 bases). The length of the CDR3 is 14 residues. The germline V gene has CDR1 SGHTA and CDR2 FQGNSA. Trimming took off 1 base at V and 2 bases at J, with 8 bases between the two ends.

The CDR3 DNA is TGTGCCAGCAGTTTGGGCAGCCGTAGCGCTTTCTCCTACAATGAGCAGTTCTTC. Amino acid sequence: CASSLGSRSAFSYNEQFF. The V call is TRBV27, the J call TRBJ2-1; possibly TRBD2 for D (5 bases). V gave up 3 bases and J gave up 0 bases, with 18 bases separating them. Germline CDR1 MNHEY, CDR2 SMNVEV (reference sequence). CDR3 length equals 18 residues.

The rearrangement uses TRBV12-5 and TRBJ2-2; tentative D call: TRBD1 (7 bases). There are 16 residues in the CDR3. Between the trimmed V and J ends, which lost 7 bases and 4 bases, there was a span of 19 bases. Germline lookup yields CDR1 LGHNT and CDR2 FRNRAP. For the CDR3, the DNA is TGTGCTAGTGCCCGCCCTCGCCAGGGGGGCACCGGGGAGCTGTTTTTT. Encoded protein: CASARPRQGGTGELFF. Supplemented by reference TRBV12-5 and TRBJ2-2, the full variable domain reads DARVTQTPRHKVTEMGQEVTMRCQPILGHNTVFWYRQTMMQGLELLAYFRNRAPLDDSGMPKDRFSAEMPDATLATLKIQPSEPRDSAVYFCASARPRQGGTGELFFGEGSRLTVL.